This record concerns one TCR beta chain sequence. This record comes from a study of Ad26.COV2.S vaccination and SARS-CoV-2 variants. Whole-study context: In the study, Ad26.COV2.S was injected intramuscularly once, or twice 56 days apart.

The assay was immunoSEQ multiplex PCR, and TCRdb's table has in-frame clones only and misses some. The top ten clones hold around a tenth of a sample with around 300,000 clones, around 88% of them seen once. This CDR3 is 17 amino acids long. CDR1 is SGHDN, CDR2 FVKESK, per germline. Trimming took 1 base from V and 2 from J; bases not matched to a gene: 8. Treatment defined: around 19 received Ad26.COV2.S at low or high dose, single or two shots; roughly five received placebo; per-sample allocation not given. Sampling took place 63 days after the first vaccine or placebo injection. This clonotype was sampled from a person aged 18-65 years who received the Ad26.COV2.S COVID-19 vaccine or a placebo. Specimen: peripheral blood, collected in a trial of Ad26.COV2.S vaccine versus placebo. This rearrangement joins TRBV14 to TRBJ2-7, with TRBD1 matching over 10 bases. The CDR3 loop is CASSQAPSGTGAYEQYF. In nucleotides, the CDR3 is TGTGCCAGCAGCCAAGCCCCCTCCGGGACAGGGGCCTACGAGCAGTACTTC.